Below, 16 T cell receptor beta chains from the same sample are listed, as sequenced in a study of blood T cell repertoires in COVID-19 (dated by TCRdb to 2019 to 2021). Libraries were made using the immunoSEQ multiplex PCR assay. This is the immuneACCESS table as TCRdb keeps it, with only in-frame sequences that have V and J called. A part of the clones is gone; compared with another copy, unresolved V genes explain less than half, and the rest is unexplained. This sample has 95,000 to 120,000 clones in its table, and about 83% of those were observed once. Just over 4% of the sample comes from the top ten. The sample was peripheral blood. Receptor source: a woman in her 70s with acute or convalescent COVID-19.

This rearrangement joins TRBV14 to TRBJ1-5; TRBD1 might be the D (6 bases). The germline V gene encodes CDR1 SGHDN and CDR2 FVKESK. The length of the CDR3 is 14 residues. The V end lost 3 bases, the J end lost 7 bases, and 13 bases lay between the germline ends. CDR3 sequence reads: CASSQTGSLQPQHF. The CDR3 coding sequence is TGTGCCAGCAGCCAGACAGGTTCTTTGCAGCCCCAGCATTTT.

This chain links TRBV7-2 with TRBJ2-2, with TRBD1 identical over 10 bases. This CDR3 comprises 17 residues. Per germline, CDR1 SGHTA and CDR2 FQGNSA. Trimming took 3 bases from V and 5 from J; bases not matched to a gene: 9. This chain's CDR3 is CASSFPIGQGVTGELFF. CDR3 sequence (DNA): TGTGCCAGCAGCTTTCCTATAGGACAGGGGGTTACCGGGGAGCTGTTTTTT.

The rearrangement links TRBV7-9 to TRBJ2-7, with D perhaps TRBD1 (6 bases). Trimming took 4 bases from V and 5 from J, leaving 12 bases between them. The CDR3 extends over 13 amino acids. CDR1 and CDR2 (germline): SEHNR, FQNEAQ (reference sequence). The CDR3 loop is CASSSGAKDEQYF. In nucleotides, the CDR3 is TGTGCCAGCAGCTCAGGGGCGAAAGACGAGCAGTACTTC. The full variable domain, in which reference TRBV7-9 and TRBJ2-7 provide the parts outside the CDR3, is DTGVSQNPRHKITKRGQNVTFRCDPISEHNRLYWYRQTLGQGPEFLTYFQNEAQLEKSRLLSDRFSAERPKGSFSTLEIQRTEQGDSAMYLCASSSGAKDEQYFGPGTRLTVT.

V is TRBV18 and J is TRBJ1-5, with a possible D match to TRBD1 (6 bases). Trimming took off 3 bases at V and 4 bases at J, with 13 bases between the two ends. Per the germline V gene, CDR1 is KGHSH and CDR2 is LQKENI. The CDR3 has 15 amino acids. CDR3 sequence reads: CASSPYGQTNQPQHF. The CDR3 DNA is TGTGCCAGCTCACCGTACGGACAGACTAATCAGCCCCAGCATTTT.

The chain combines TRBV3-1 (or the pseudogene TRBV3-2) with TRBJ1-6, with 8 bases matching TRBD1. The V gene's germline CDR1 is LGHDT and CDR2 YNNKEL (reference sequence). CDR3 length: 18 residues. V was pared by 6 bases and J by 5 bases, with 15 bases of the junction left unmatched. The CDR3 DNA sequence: TGTGCCAGCAGTCAGGGGGCGCCGGGGGGATCAGATAATTCACCCCTCCACTTT. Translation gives CASSQGAPGGSDNSPLHF.

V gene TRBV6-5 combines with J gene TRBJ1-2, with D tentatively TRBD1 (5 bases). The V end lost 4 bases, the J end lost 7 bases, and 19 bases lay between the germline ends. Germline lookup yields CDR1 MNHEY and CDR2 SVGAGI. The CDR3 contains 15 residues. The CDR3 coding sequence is TGTGCCAGCAGTTCGGGAGGGACGGTCTATGGTGGCTACACCTTC. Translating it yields CASSSGGTVYGGYTF.

In nucleotides, the CDR3 is TGTGCCAGCAGGGGACAGGGAAACACCATATATTTT. Translating gives CASRGQGNTIYF. The rearrangement uses TRBV28 and TRBJ1-3; TRBD1 matches 7 bases. Trimming removed 6 bases from V and 4 bases from J; junction bases left unmatched: 0. Germline CDR1 MDHEN, CDR2 SYDVKM. CDR3 length: 12 residues.

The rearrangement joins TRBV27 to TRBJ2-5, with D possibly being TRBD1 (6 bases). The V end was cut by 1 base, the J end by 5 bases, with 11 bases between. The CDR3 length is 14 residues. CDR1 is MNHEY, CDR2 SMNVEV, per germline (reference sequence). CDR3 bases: TGTGCCAGCAGTTTATTGGACAGACGCGAGACCCAGTACTTC. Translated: CASSLLDRRETQYF.

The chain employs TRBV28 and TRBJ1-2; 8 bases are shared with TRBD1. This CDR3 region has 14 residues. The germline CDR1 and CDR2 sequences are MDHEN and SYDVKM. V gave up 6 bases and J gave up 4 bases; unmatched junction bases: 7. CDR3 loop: CASSAGTGSYGYTF. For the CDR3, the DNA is TGTGCCAGCAGCGCCGGGACAGGCAGCTATGGCTACACCTTC.

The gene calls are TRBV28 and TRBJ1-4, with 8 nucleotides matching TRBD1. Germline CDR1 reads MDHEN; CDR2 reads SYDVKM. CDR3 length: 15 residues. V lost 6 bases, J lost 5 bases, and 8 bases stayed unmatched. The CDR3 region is CASRGDRGANEKLFF. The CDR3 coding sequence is TGTGCCAGCAGGGGAGACAGGGGCGCCAATGAAAAACTGTTTTTT.

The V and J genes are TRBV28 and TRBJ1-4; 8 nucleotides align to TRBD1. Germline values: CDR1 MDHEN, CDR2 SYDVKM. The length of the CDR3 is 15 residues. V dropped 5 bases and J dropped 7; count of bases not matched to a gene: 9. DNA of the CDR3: TGTGCCAGCAGTCCGGACAGGGAGGGAGGTGAAAAACTGTTTTTT. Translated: CASSPDREGGEKLFF.

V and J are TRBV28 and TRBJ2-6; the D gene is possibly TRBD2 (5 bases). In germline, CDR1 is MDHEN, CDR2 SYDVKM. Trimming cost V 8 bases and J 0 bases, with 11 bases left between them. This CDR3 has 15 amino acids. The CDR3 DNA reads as TGTGCCAGCGTCCCCCGGGACTCTGGGGCCAACGTCCTGACTTTC. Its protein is CASVPRDSGANVLTF.

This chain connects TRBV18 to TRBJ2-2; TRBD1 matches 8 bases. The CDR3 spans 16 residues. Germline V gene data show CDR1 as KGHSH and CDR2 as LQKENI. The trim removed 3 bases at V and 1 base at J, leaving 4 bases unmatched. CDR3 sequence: CASSPMGTGNTGELFF. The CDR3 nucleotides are TGTGCCAGCTCACCGATGGGGACAGGGAACACCGGGGAGCTGTTTTTT. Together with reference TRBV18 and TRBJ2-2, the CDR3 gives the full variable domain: NAGVMQNPRHLVRRRGQEARLRCSPMKGHSHVYWYRQLPEEGLKFMVYLQKENIIDESGMPKERFSAEFPKEGPSILRIQQVVRGDSAAYFCASSPMGTGNTGELFFGEGSRLTVL.

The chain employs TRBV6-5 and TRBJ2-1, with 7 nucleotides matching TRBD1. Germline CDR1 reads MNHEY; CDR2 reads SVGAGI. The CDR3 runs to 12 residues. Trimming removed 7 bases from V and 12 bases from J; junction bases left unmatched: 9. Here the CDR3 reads CASTGQIPRQFF. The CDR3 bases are TGTGCCAGCACGGGACAGATCCCACGGCAGTTCTTC.

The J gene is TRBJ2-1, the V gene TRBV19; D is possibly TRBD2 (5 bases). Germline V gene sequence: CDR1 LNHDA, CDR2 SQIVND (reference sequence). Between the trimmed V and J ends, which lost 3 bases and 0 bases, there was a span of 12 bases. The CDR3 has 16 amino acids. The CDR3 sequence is CASSIRGEGSYNEQFF. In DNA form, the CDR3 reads TGTGCCAGTAGTATCCGGGGAGAGGGCTCCTACAATGAGCAGTTCTTC.

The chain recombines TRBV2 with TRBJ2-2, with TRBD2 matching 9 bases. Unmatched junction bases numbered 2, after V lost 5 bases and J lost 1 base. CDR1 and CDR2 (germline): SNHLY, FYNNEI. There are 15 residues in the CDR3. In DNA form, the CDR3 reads TGTGCCAGCAGTCCGACTAGCGGGAACACCGGGGAGCTGTTTTTT. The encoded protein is CASSPTSGNTGELFF.